This TCR beta chain was profiled in a study of CD8 T cells in Susac syndrome. Germline loops: CDR1 SEHNR, CDR2 FQNEAQ (reference sequence). This CDR3 comprises 16 residues. Trimming left V 5 bases short and J 0 bases short, with 14 bases between. Blood CD8+ and CD4+ T cells underwent high-throughput TCR beta sequencing. Random hexamers served to reverse transcribe roughly 0.45 to 1 ug RNA. TCRdb analysed the immunoSEQ multiplex PCR reads with MiXCR anew, one entry per CDR3 protein. The table lists hundreds of thousands of distinct CDR3 sequences, 94% of them singletons. Sequenced material: CD4+ T cells from PBMCs. The chain combines TRBV7-9 with TRBJ1-3, with unresolved D. This TCR came from a human donor with Susac syndrome. CDR3 DNA sequence: TGTGCCAGCAGCCCCCATTTCGGCGTCTCTGGAAACACCATATATTTT. This encodes CASSPHFGVSGNTIYF.